This T cell receptor beta chain was identified during a study of glioma-infiltrating T cells. Study results and limitations: Very few CDR3 sequences were shared between tissue and blood.

There are a few counts of this clonotype. Its antigen is unidentified. Between the trimmed V and J ends, which lost 4 bases and 4 bases, there was a span of 11 bases. CDR3 size: 13 residues. Germline CDR1 and CDR2: MDHEN and SYDVKM. Amplification of TCR alpha and beta CDR3 regions from RNA used iRepertoire nested multiplex PCR. TCRdb used MiXCR to reprocess the multiplex PCR reads, holding one entry per CDR3 protein. The table records a few hundred thousand distinct CDR3 sequences, around 38% of them present only once. This chain connects TRBV28 to TRBJ2-7; D possibly uses TRBD1 or TRBD2 (5 bases each). This TCR was sampled from a human donor with low-grade glioma or glioblastoma, undergoing nonglioma brain surgery, or in good health (not recorded which). Sequenced input: glioma tissue, nonneoplastic brain tissue, or PBMCs (not recorded which). DNA of the CDR3: TGTGCCAGCAGTTGGGGACGTCTTTACGAGCAGTACTTC. It encodes CASSWGRLYEQYF. The full variable domain, with the rest looked up from reference TRBV28 and TRBJ2-7, is DVKVTQSSRYLVKRTGEKVFLECVQDMDHENMFWYRQDPGLGLRLIYFSYDVKMKEKGDIPEGYSVSREKKERFSLILESASTNQTSMYLCASSWGRLYEQYFGPGTRLTVT.